Shown below are 26 T cell receptor beta chains from a single sample sequenced in a study of OX40 agonist ivuxolimab in advanced cancers. Assay: immunoSEQ multiplex PCR; the TCRdb copy retains only in-frame clones and omits some. The table has tens of thousands of clones, more than 80% seen once. The material was CD4+ or CD8+ T cells sorted from blood, obtained in a trial of the OX40 agonist ivuxolimab. These receptors all come from an adult with an advanced solid tumor such as melanoma, head and neck, liver or kidney cancer.

This chain links TRBV13 with TRBJ1-3; D unclear. This CDR3 region has 15 residues. Trimming removed 0 bases at V and 2 bases at J, with 8 bases between. Germline lookup yields CDR1 PRHDT and CDR2 FYEKMQ (reference sequence). CDR3 sequence (DNA): TGTGCCAGCAGCTTAGGGGGCGACCCTGGAAACACCATATATTTT. Translation: CASSLGGDPGNTIYF. The complete variable domain, with remaining parts taken from reference TRBV13 and TRBJ1-3, reads AAGVIQSPRHLIKEKRETATLKCYPIPRHDTVYWYQQGPGQDPQFLISFYEKMQSDKGSIPDRFSAQQFSDYHSELNMSSLELGDSALYFCASSLGGDPGNTIYFGEGSWLTVV.

The V gene is TRBV5-8, the J gene TRBJ2-7, with D possibly being TRBD1 or TRBD2 (5 bases each). Germline loops: CDR1 SGHTS, CDR2 YDEGEE. This CDR3 has 16 residues. Trimming took 4 bases from V and 6 from J, leaving 23 bases between them. This CDR3 is CASSVGRGPQRPEQYF. CDR3 DNA sequence: TGTGCCAGCAGCGTCGGAAGGGGACCCCAAAGGCCCGAGCAGTACTTC.

The V call is TRBV4-1, the J call TRBJ2-1, with 7 bases fitting TRBD1. The V segment lost 3 bases and the J segment 4 bases; nucleotides outside the gene matches: 3. This CDR3 has 14 amino acids. CDR1 is MGHRA and CDR2 is YSYEKL in the germline V gene. CDR3 DNA sequence: TGCGCCAGCAGCCAGTCGGACAGGTACAATGAGCAGTTCTTC. Its protein product is CASSQSDRYNEQFF.

The chain joins TRBV28 to TRBJ2-7, with D unresolved. Germline CDR1 MDHEN, CDR2 SYDVKM. Deletions cut 10 bases from V and 3 bases from J, with 13 bases between. CDR3 length: 12 amino acids. The chain's CDR3 is CATQKNRYEQYF. CDR3 nucleotides: TGTGCCACCCAAAAAAACCGCTACGAGCAGTACTTC.

This chain uses TRBV28 with TRBJ2-7, with D tentatively TRBD2 (7 bases). The CDR3 totals 14 residues. The V gene lost 3 bases and the J gene lost 3 bases, with 12 bases spanning the gap. The V gene's germline CDR1 is MDHEN and CDR2 SYDVKM. The CDR3, as DNA: TGTGCCAGCAGTTTCGCGGGGGCGGACTACGAGCAGTACTTC. Its translation: CASSFAGADYEQYF.

The J gene is TRBJ1-1, the V gene TRBV2; the D gene is possibly TRBD1 (5 bases). The CDR3 contains 14 residues. Trimming took off 6 bases at V and 0 bases at J, with 11 bases between the two ends. The germline V gene encodes CDR1 SNHLY and CDR2 FYNNEI. The CDR3 DNA reads TGTGCCAGCAGCCGGGACTCCATGAACACTGAAGCTTTCTTT. This sequence encodes CASSRDSMNTEAFF.

Sample share makes this clone medium-sized (0.01 to 0.1%). The chain employs TRBV29-1 and TRBJ1-2; possibly TRBD1 for D (6 bases). The CDR3 runs to 14 residues. V was cut by 3 bases and J by 6 bases, with 17 bases left in between. Germline loops: CDR1 SQVTM, CDR2 ANQGSEA. The CDR3 coding sequence is TGCAGCGTTGATTTGGCAGGGGATGTACATGGCTACACCTTC. It specifies CSVDLAGDVHGYTF. Full variable domain (missing parts from reference TRBV29-1 and TRBJ1-2): SAVISQKPSRDICQRGTSLTIQCQVDSQVTMMFWYRQQPGQSLTLIATANQGSEATYESGFVIDKFPISRPNLTFSTLTVSNMSPEDSSIYLCSVDLAGDVHGYTFGSGTRLTVV.

The rearrangement links TRBV7-9 to TRBJ2-7; D gene ambiguous. This CDR3 has 13 residues. CDR1 is SEHNR and CDR2 is FQNEAQ in the germline V gene (reference sequence). The V and J ends lost 1 base and 2 bases respectively, with 6 bases between them. The chain's CDR3 is CASSLERTYEQYF. The CDR3 nucleotides are TGTGCCAGCAGCTTAGAGAGAACCTACGAGCAGTACTTC.

J is TRBJ2-2 and V is TRBV7-3; D remains unclear. The CDR3 length is 14 residues. CDR1 SGHTA and CDR2 FQGTGA come from the germline V gene. The V gene lost 2 bases and the J gene lost 4 bases, with 8 bases spanning the gap. CDR3 DNA sequence: TGTGCCAGCAGCTTAGCCCCGATCACCGGGGAGCTGTTTTTT. As protein: CASSLAPITGELFF.

About this clone: The same CDR3 can be traced to other DNA sequences in this sample. CDR3 in amino acids: CASSSSSYEQYF. In nucleotides, the CDR3 is TGTGCCAGCAGTTCCAGCTCCTACGAGCAGTACTTC. The chain recombines TRBV27 with TRBJ2-7; D is unresolved. The germline V and J ends were trimmed by 4 bases and 0 bases, with 4 bases remaining between them. CDR1 is MNHEY and CDR2 is SMNVEV in the germline V gene (reference sequence). There are 12 residues in the CDR3.

V gene TRBV5-1 combines with J gene TRBJ1-1, with unresolved D. Trimming took off 1 base at V and 3 bases at J, with 10 bases between the two ends. Germline V gives CDR1 SGHRS, CDR2 YFSETQ. The CDR3 sequence is 14 residues long. The CDR3 is CASSLIGVDTEAFF. CDR3 DNA: TGCGCCAGCAGCTTGATCGGGGTCGACACTGAAGCTTTCTTT.

CDR3 protein: CASSQTGDLTYEQYF. As DNA, the CDR3 is TGTGCCAGCAGCCAGACAGGGGACTTAACCTACGAGCAGTACTTC. The chain uses TRBV9 and TRBJ2-7; TRBD1 agrees at 8 bases. The V segment lost 4 bases and the J segment 2 bases; nucleotides outside the gene matches: 8. CDR1 is SGDLS, CDR2 YYNGEE, per germline. The CDR3 is 15 residues long.

The chain is built from TRBV29-1 and TRBJ2-7; D unresolved. Germline loops: CDR1 SQVTM, CDR2 ANQGSEA. The CDR3 sequence is 12 residues long. The ends were cut back, 7 bases at V and 1 base at J, with 11 bases in the middle. The CDR3 sequence: CSGQDGSYEQYF. Written as DNA, the CDR3 is TGCAGCGGTCAGGACGGTTCCTACGAGCAGTACTTC.

This clone was observed a handful of times. The CDR3 loop reads CASSQGREAFF. CDR3 nucleotides: TGCGCCAGCAGCCAGGGACGTGAGGCTTTCTTT. The chain has TRBV4-1 and TRBJ1-1; possible D gene TRBD1, 5 bases. Germline V lookup: CDR1 MGHRA, CDR2 YSYEKL. V lost 3 bases to trimming and J lost 11 bases, with 10 bases between them. The CDR3 loop spans 11 amino acids.

Judged by abundance, this clone is medium-sized (0.01 to 0.1%). The chain joins TRBV27 to TRBJ2-6; 8 bases align to TRBD2. V lost 1 base, J lost 0 bases, and 5 bases stayed unmatched. The CDR3 runs 18 residues. Looked up from germline, CDR1 is MNHEY and CDR2 is SMNVEV (reference sequence). The CDR3 loop reads CASSLWGGGISGANVLTF. The CDR3 coding sequence is TGTGCCAGCAGTTTATGGGGCGGGGGGATCTCTGGGGCCAACGTCCTGACTTTC.

V gene TRBV11-2 combines with J gene TRBJ2-7; tentative D call: TRBD1 (6 bases). Germline loops: CDR1 SGHAT, CDR2 FQNNGV. Trimming removed 1 base at V and 5 bases at J, with 12 bases between. This CDR3 has 14 residues. The CDR3 bases are TGTGCCAGCAGCTTAGTTCGGACAGCCCACGAGCAGTACTTC. Its protein product is CASSLVRTAHEQYF.

The chain uses TRBV6-1 and TRBJ2-1, with 7 bases identical to TRBD2. Looked up from germline, CDR1 is MNHNS and CDR2 is SASEGT. This CDR3 has 18 amino acids. The ends lost 2 bases at V and 3 bases at J; junction bases unmatched: 13. CDR3: CASSELRFIREDYNEQFF. CDR3 DNA: TGTGCCAGCAGTGAACTGAGGTTCATTCGGGAGGACTACAATGAGCAGTTCTTC.

The chain uses TRBV5-1 and TRBJ1-2, with D possibly TRBD1 on 5 matching bases. This CDR3 region has 16 residues. Trimming stripped 2 bases from V and 8 bases from J, with 22 bases between. Germline values: CDR1 SGHRS, CDR2 YFSETQ. The CDR3 DNA reads TGCGCCAGCAGCTTCGAGCCGACAGCCTTTCTATGGGGCTACACCTTC. It yields the protein CASSFEPTAFLWGYTF.

The chain recombines TRBV7-9 with TRBJ1-2, with 7 bases aligning to TRBD1. Germline V CDR1 and CDR2: SEHNR, FQNEAQ (reference sequence). This CDR3 has 16 amino acids. The junction had 15 bases not matched to a gene; V was cut back by 5 bases and J by 6 bases. CDR3: CASSPRGRRSPDGYTF. The CDR3 DNA follows: TGTGCCAGCAGCCCTAGGGGGCGCAGATCCCCCGATGGCTACACCTTC.

The chain uses TRBV29-1 and TRBJ2-7, with D maybe TRBD2 (6 bases). Per germline, CDR1 SQVTM and CDR2 ANQGSEA. Trimming shortened V by 2 bases and J by 3 bases, and 11 bases separated the two germline ends. CDR3 length: 13 residues. Written as DNA, the CDR3 is TGCAGCGTTGAAACGACTAGAAGCTACGAGCAGTACTTC. Translated: CSVETTRSYEQYF.

The CDR3: CAWTGQGVWQPQHF. CDR3 DNA: TGTGCCTGGACAGGACAGGGGGTATGGCAGCCCCAGCATTTT. The chain carries TRBV30 and TRBJ1-5; TRBD1 matches 10 bases. CDR3 length: 14 residues. Per the germline V gene, CDR1 is GTSNPN and CDR2 is SVGIG (reference sequence). The V gene end was trimmed by 4 bases and the J gene end by 7 bases; junction bases not matched to a gene: 7.

The genes are TRBV28 and TRBJ2-7; D might be TRBD1 (6 bases). The germline V and J ends were trimmed by 5 bases and 4 bases, with 18 bases remaining between them. The CDR3 sequence is 15 residues long. Germline V gives CDR1 MDHEN, CDR2 SYDVKM. The CDR3 nucleotides are TGTGCCAGCAGTACCCGCGGACAGCCGGCTTACGAGCAGTACTTC. Amino acid sequence: CASSTRGQPAYEQYF.

V gene TRBV4-2 combines with J gene TRBJ2-3, with 9 bases that match TRBD1. Germline assignment: CDR1 LGHNA and CDR2 YNFKEQ. The V segment lost 0 bases and the J segment 2 bases; nucleotides outside the gene matches: 9. The CDR3 length is 18 residues. As DNA, the CDR3 is TGTGCCAGCAGCCAAGATCTTCAGGGACAGGGACTCACAGATACGCAGTATTTT. Translated: CASSQDLQGQGLTDTQYF.

This chain links TRBV28 with TRBJ2-3, with 8 positions matching TRBD1. V lost 3 bases, J lost 5 bases, and 19 bases stayed unmatched. The germline V gene encodes CDR1 MDHEN and CDR2 SYDVKM. This CDR3 has 19 amino acids. CDR3 loop: CASSLTRHGRGRVGDTQYF. CDR3 nucleotides: TGTGCCAGCAGTTTGACGAGACACGGCAGGGGGCGAGTAGGAGATACGCAGTATTTT.

The gene calls are TRBV5-6 and TRBJ1-2; 8 bases are a match to TRBD1. The CDR3 is 15 amino acids. V shed 0 bases and J 3 bases; nucleotides not matched to a gene: 4. Germline V gene lookup returns CDR1 SGHDT and CDR2 YYEEEE. CDR3 sequence (DNA): TGTGCCAGCAGCTTGGCCTTACAGGGGGACTATGGCTACACCTTC. Translation gives CASSLALQGDYGYTF.

This chain links TRBV7-8 with TRBJ1-3; perhaps TRBD1 as D (5 bases). This CDR3 region has 13 residues. Trimming took off 5 bases at V and 3 bases at J, with 8 bases between the two ends. Germline V CDR1 and CDR2: SGHVS, FQNEAQ. The CDR3 DNA follows: TGTGCCAGCAGCCCAGGGTTTGGAAACACCATATATTTT. Its translation is CASSPGFGNTIYF. Together with reference TRBV7-8 and TRBJ1-3, the CDR3 gives the full variable domain: GAGVSQSPRYKVAKRGQDVALRCDPISGHVSLFWYQQALGQGPEFLTYFQNEAQLDKSGLPSDRFFAERPEGSVSTLKIQRTQQEDSAVYLCASSPGFGNTIYFGEGSWLTVV.